A single sample is the source of the 8 T cell receptor beta chains below, sequenced in a study of cytomegalovirus exposure and HLA in healthy donors. 13 Jbeta primers and 60 Vbeta primers were used for the PCR. TCRdb's table, derived via immunoSEQ multiplex PCR, lists solely in-frame clones and lacks some. The sample contains 160,000 or so clones, 65% to 85% of which appear only once. The source material was PBMCs. The receptors were sampled from a man over 45 in good health and CMV-seropositive.

The chain uses TRBV9 and TRBJ2-7; 9 bases are shared with TRBD2. V lost 4 bases to trimming and J lost 0 bases; unmatched junction nucleotides: 5. Germline values: CDR1 SGDLS, CDR2 YYNGEE. The CDR3 length is 15 residues. CDR3 in amino acids: CASSPSGVSSYEQYF. The CDR3 DNA reads TGTGCCAGCAGCCCTAGCGGGGTTAGCTCCTACGAGCAGTACTTC.

The chain employs TRBV10-3 and TRBJ2-5; possibly TRBD1 for D (5 bases). The CDR3 extends over 14 amino acids. V lost 5 bases, J lost 5 bases, and 15 bases lay in between. The V gene's germline CDR1 is ENHRY and CDR2 SYGVKD. The CDR3 region has the DNA TGTGCCATCAGTAAGGTAGACAGTGCGGAGACCCAGTACTTC. It codes for CAISKVDSAETQYF.

CDR3 sequence (DNA): TGCAGCGTTGAAACAGGGGGCGAGACCCAGTACTTC. It yields the protein CSVETGGETQYF. V gene TRBV29-1 combines with J gene TRBJ2-5; 9 nucleotides match TRBD1. The CDR3 is 12 residues long. Trimming took 2 bases from V and 5 from J; bases not matched to a gene: 0. Germline loops: CDR1 SQVTM, CDR2 ANQGSEA. Full variable domain (missing parts from reference TRBV29-1 and TRBJ2-5): SAVISQKPSRDICQRGTSLTIQCQVDSQVTMMFWYRQQPGQSLTLIATANQGSEATYESGFVIDKFPISRPNLTFSTLTVSNMSPEDSSIYLCSVETGGETQYFGPGTRLLVL.

This sequence joins TRBV27 and TRBJ2-3; TRBD2 aligns across 9 bases. Germline CDR1 is MNHEY and CDR2 is SMNVEV (reference sequence). V was pared by 7 bases and J by 3 bases, with 17 bases of the junction left unmatched. The CDR3 sequence is 18 residues long. In DNA, the CDR3 is TGTGCCAGCACTACCTCGTACGCCGGACTAGCGATGACAGATACGCAGTATTTT. Translated, it gives CASTTSYAGLAMTDTQYF.

This clone has just a few counts. CDR3 DNA sequence: TGTGCCAGCAGGCCCCCGGGGGGAACTGAAGCTTTCTTT. Translation gives CASRPPGGTEAFF. The chain combines TRBV25-1 with TRBJ1-1; D is perhaps TRBD1 (5 bases). V was trimmed by 6 bases and J by 5 bases, leaving 13 bases between them. This CDR3 is built from 13 residues. Per germline, CDR1 MGHDK and CDR2 SYGVNS.

The chain combines TRBV27 with TRBJ2-1, with 12 bases identical to TRBD2. V trimming: 6 bases; J trimming: 5 bases; junction bases outside the gene matches: 5. Germline CDR1 reads MNHEY; CDR2 reads SMNVEV (reference sequence). This CDR3 is built from 15 residues. This CDR3 is CASRASGRANNEQFF. The CDR3, as DNA: TGTGCCAGCAGGGCTAGCGGGAGGGCGAACAATGAGCAGTTCTTC.

This chain connects TRBV19 to TRBJ1-5; tentative D call: TRBD1 (5 bases). V lost 6 bases to trimming and J lost 3 bases, with 9 bases between them. CDR1 LNHDA and CDR2 SQIVND come from the germline V gene (reference sequence). The CDR3 covers 13 residues. CDR3 sequence (DNA): TGTGCCAGTAGCGACAGTAACAATCAGCCCCAGCATTTT. Amino acid sequence: CASSDSNNQPQHF.

This clone appeared a few times. For the CDR3, the DNA is TGTGCCAGCAGTTGGCTGAATGAAAAACTGTTTTTT. It yields the protein CASSWLNEKLFF. This chain joins TRBV28 and TRBJ1-4; D is unresolved. Between the trimmed V and J ends, which lost 4 bases and 5 bases, there was a span of 5 bases. This CDR3 is built from 12 residues. In germline, CDR1 is MDHEN, CDR2 SYDVKM.